Reported below is one T cell receptor (beta chain). This sample was taken from a study of T cell responses to AZD1222 COVID-19 vaccine. The CDR3 has 13 residues. CDR1 is MNHEY and CDR2 is SVGAGI in the germline V gene. V lost 6 bases, J lost 1 base, and 9 bases lay in between. The assay was immunoSEQ multiplex PCR, and TCRdb's table has in-frame clones only and misses some. The sample yields about 260,000 clones, 93% seen once. The material sequenced was peripheral blood, taken on day 0 of AZD1222 vaccination. This chain uses TRBV6-5 with TRBJ1-1; D gene unclear. The sequence was collected from an adult in good health. CDR3 sequence: CASRTEQNTEAFF. The CDR3, as DNA: TGTGCCAGCAGGACTGAACAGAACACTGAAGCTTTCTTT.